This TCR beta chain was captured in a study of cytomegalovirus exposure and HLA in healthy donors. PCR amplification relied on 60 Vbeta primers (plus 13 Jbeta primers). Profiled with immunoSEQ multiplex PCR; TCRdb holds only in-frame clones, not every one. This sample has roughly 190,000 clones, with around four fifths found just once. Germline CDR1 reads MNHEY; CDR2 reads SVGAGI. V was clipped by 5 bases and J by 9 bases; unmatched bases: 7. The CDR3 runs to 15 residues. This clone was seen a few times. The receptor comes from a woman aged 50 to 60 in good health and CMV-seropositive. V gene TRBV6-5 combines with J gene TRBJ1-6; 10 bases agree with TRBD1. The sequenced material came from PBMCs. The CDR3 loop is CASSARDRGGSPLHF. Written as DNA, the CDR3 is TGTGCCAGCAGTGCCCGGGACAGGGGTGGTTCACCCCTCCACTTT.